This record covers a single T cell receptor beta chain. This sample was included in a study of blood T cell repertoires in COVID-19. Germline V CDR1 and CDR2: MNHEY, SVGAGI. The CDR3 has 12 amino acids. The V gene lost 6 bases and the J gene lost 8 bases, with 12 bases spanning the gap. Repertoires were generated with immunoSEQ multiplex PCR, while TCRdb's copy carries only in-frame clones and drops some. The repertoire includes about 180,000 clones, approximately 85% of them detected once, and about 8.4% sits in the top ten. Sequenced: PBMCs or T cells enriched from blood (not recorded which). This sequence joins TRBV6-5 and TRBJ2-3; D is unclear. This receptor was taken from a woman in her late teens or twenties who had recovered from COVID-19. The CDR3 nucleotides are TGTGCCAGCAGATCGAGTGCCGGTACGCAGTATTTT. The encoded protein is CASRSSAGTQYF.